This passage covers 12 T cell receptor beta chains from one sample sequenced in a study of shared clonotypes between healthy human individuals. Generated by immunoSEQ multiplex PCR, the TCRdb table keeps only in-frame clones and is missing some. The table includes some 1.5 million clones, around 95% detected once. The source material was naive CD4+ T cells sorted from blood. Subset described: CD45RA+ positively selected. These receptors were collected from a man aged 25 to 40 in good health.

The CDR3 sequence is CASSFRTGISNQPQHF. The CDR3 DNA sequence: TGTGCCAGCAGCTTTAGGACAGGAATTAGCAATCAGCCCCAGCATTTT. The chain has TRBV5-6 and TRBJ1-5, with 7 bases lining up with TRBD1. This CDR3 is 16 amino acids long. With V trimmed by 2 bases and J by 0 bases, 5 bases remained unmatched. Looked up from germline, CDR1 is SGHDT and CDR2 is YYEEEE.

CDR3 residues: CASSRPGSTDTQYF. CDR3 DNA: TGTGCCAGCAGCCGCCCGGGGAGTACAGATACGCAGTATTTT. The genes are TRBV4-2 and TRBJ2-3; tentatively, D is TRBD2 (5 bases). The CDR3 runs 14 residues. Germline assignment: CDR1 LGHNA and CDR2 YNFKEQ. V was trimmed by 4 bases and J by 3 bases, leaving 11 bases between them.

The chain employs TRBV10-3 and TRBJ2-3, with a tentative D call TRBD2 (5 bases). Germline lookup yields CDR1 ENHRY and CDR2 SYGVKD. The V end was cut by 7 bases, the J end by 4 bases, with 21 bases between. The CDR3 is 16 amino acids. CDR3 sequence: CAINSFEGGPPDTQYF. CDR3 DNA: TGTGCCATCAATTCTTTCGAGGGTGGGCCCCCAGATACGCAGTATTTT.

V is TRBV4-3 and J is TRBJ2-1; D is perhaps TRBD2 (5 bases). CDR3 length: 17 residues. The germline V gene has CDR1 LGHNA and CDR2 YSLEER. The V and J ends lost 1 base and 0 bases respectively, with 13 bases between them. The CDR3 region is CASSQGPLSGSYNEQFF. In DNA, the CDR3 is TGCGCCAGCAGCCAAGGCCCCCTCAGCGGCTCCTACAATGAGCAGTTCTTC.

The chain has TRBV10-3 and TRBJ2-7; TRBD2 matches at 9 bases. CDR3 length equals 13 residues. The V gene's germline CDR1 is ENHRY and CDR2 SYGVKD. The J segment lost 5 bases and the V segment lost 10 bases, leaving 9 bases of the junction unmatched. CDR3 in DNA: TGTGCCAGTGCCGGGACTAGCAGTGACGAGCAGTACTTC. This codes for CASAGTSSDEQYF.

The chain employs TRBV11-2 and TRBJ2-1; D may be TRBD2 (6 bases). From germline, CDR1 is SGHAT and CDR2 FQNNGV. With 1 base removed from V and 5 bases from J, the gap between germline ends came to 9 bases. This CDR3 is built from 14 residues. This chain's CDR3 is CASSLVAADNEQFF. CDR3 in DNA: TGTGCCAGCAGCTTAGTAGCGGCGGACAATGAGCAGTTCTTC.

This chain uses TRBV6-6 with TRBJ2-3; 8 bases agree with TRBD1. V gave up 7 bases and J gave up 12 bases; unmatched junction bases: 21. Germline CDR1 MNHNY, CDR2 SVGAGI (reference sequence). The CDR3 is made up of 16 amino acids. CDR3 sequence reads: CASTTNTPARGPPQYF. DNA for the CDR3: TGTGCCAGCACCACAAATACCCCGGCCAGGGGGCCACCTCAGTATTTT.

The chain is built from TRBV5-1 and TRBJ2-5; a possible D gene is TRBD1 (6 bases). Trimming cost V 1 base and J 3 bases, with 13 bases left between them. In germline, CDR1 is SGHRS, CDR2 YFSETQ. This CDR3 has 15 residues. CDR3 residues: CASSLHRAPEETQYF. Here the CDR3 DNA reads TGCGCCAGCAGCTTGCACAGGGCCCCAGAAGAGACCCAGTACTTC.

The rearrangement uses TRBV5-1 and TRBJ1-5; 9 bases match TRBD1. The CDR3 runs to 21 residues. The germline gives CDR1 SGHRS, CDR2 YFSETQ. Unmatched junction bases numbered 18, after V lost 0 bases and J lost 2 bases. This chain's CDR3 is CASSLGPAWTGDVLGNQPQHF. In DNA form, the CDR3 reads TGCGCCAGCAGCTTGGGCCCAGCATGGACAGGGGATGTTCTGGGCAATCAGCCCCAGCATTTT.

V gene TRBV4-3 combines with J gene TRBJ2-7; D might be TRBD1 (6 bases). Germline values: CDR1 LGHNA, CDR2 YSLEER. V was trimmed by 0 bases and J by 5 bases, leaving 14 bases between them. The CDR3 totals 15 residues. The DNA for the CDR3 is TGCGCCAGCAGCCAAGAGGGCAGGGGCTATAACGAGCAGTACTTC. It codes for CASSQEGRGYNEQYF.

V and J are TRBV19 and TRBJ2-2; TRBD1 matches at 9 bases. Germline V lookup: CDR1 LNHDA, CDR2 SQIVND (reference sequence). This CDR3 region has 14 residues. The trim removed 8 bases at V and 1 base at J, leaving 2 bases unmatched. The CDR3 here is CASYRGRNTGELFF. CDR3 nucleotide sequence: TGTGCCAGTTACAGGGGGCGGAACACCGGGGAGCTGTTTTTT. The full variable domain, in which reference TRBV19 and TRBJ2-2 provide the parts outside the CDR3, is DGGITQSPKYLFRKEGQNVTLSCEQNLNHDAMYWYRQDPGQGLRLIYYSQIVNDFQKGDIAEGYSVSREKKESFPLTVTSAQKNPTAFYLCASYRGRNTGELFFGEGSRLTVL.

This clone showed up just once. The rearrangement links TRBV10-1 to TRBJ2-7; D perhaps matches TRBD2 (6 bases). The CDR3 spans 13 residues. The germline V gene has CDR1 WNHNN and CDR2 SYGVQD (reference sequence). Trimming took 0 bases from V and 11 from J, leaving 14 bases between them. CDR3 nucleotide sequence: TGCGCCAGCAGTGAGTCGTTGGGGGGAAGGGAGTACTTC. This gives the protein CASSESLGGREYF.